This entry features one TCR beta chain sequence. The target antigen is unknown. The sample comes from a study of OX40 agonist ivuxolimab in advanced cancers. Study-wide results and limits: There were also nonresponders showing low normalized T-cell clonal expansion. Expansion of clones was among the lowest in partial responders at 0.1-3.0 mg/kg. Clonal expansion from baseline to week 6 occurred in both CD4+ and CD8+ T cells.

Clones were read by immunoSEQ multiplex PCR, and TCRdb kept only the in-frame ones, dropping some. The repertoire includes fewer than 85,000 clones, 80% to 95% of them detected once, and approximately 0.56% sits in the top ten. Drawing of blood for sampling happened at baseline, at cycle 4 day 1, and at cycle 7 day 1. The sequence derives from an adult with an advanced solid tumor such as melanoma, head and neck, liver or kidney cancer. The source material was CD4+ or CD8+ T cells sorted from blood, sampled in a trial of the OX40 agonist ivuxolimab.

Here the CDR3 reads CASSLFQETQYF. The CDR3 DNA reads as TGTGCCAGCAGCTTGTTTCAAGAGACCCAGTACTTC. V and J are TRBV5-4 and TRBJ2-5; D gene uncertain. Germline V lookup: CDR1 SGHNT, CDR2 YYREEE (reference sequence). Trimming shortened V by 1 base and J by 2 bases, and 3 bases separated the two germline ends. The CDR3 loop spans 12 amino acids.